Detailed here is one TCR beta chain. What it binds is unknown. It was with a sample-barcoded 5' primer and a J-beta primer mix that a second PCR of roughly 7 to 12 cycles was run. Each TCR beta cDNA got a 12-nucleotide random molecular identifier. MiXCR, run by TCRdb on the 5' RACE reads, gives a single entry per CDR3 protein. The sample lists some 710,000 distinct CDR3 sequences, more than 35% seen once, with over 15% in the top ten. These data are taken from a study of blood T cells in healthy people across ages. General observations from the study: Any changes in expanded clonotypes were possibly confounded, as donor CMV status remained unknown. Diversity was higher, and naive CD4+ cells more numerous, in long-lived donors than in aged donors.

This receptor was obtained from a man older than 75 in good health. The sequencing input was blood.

CDR3 bases: TGTGCCAGCAACGACCAGCGGGGAGCCTACGAGCAGTACTTC. Protein: CASNDQRGAYEQYF. The gene calls are TRBV2 and TRBJ2-7; 7 bases match TRBD2. The CDR3 has 14 residues. CDR1 and CDR2 (germline): SNHLY, FYNNEI. V was clipped by 7 bases and J by 2 bases; unmatched bases: 8. The entire variable domain, with the rest obtained from reference TRBV2 and TRBJ2-7, is as follows: EPEVTQTPSHQVTQMGQEVILRCVPISNHLYFYWYRQILGQKVEFLVSFYNNEISEKSEIFDDQFSVERPDGSNFTLKIRSTKLEDSAMYFCASNDQRGAYEQYFGPGTRLTVT.